This TCR beta chain originates from a study of cytomegalovirus exposure and HLA in healthy donors. The study ran its PCR with 60 Vbeta and 13 Jbeta primers. Method: immunoSEQ multiplex PCR; TCRdb's copy keeps in-frame clones and lacks some. The sample comprises some 90,000 clones, approximately 68% of which are singletons, and 5.9% rests with the top ten. The length of the CDR3 is 11 residues. V shed 8 bases and J shed 2 bases, with 3 bases lying between them. The germline V gene encodes CDR1 WSHSY and CDR2 SAAADI. Broader study findings: The authors later linked a missense DCLRE1C variant to TCR beta V- and J-gene trimming. Presence/absence analysis assumed near-uniform sequencing depth across donors. Three of the chains that were CMV-associated were confirmed in vitro to be specific for CMV antigens. Among CMV-associated TCR beta chains, most appeared HLA-restricted in a later analysis.

This clone showed up just a few times. Its specificity is unknown. The source of this sequence is a boy between 5 and 17 years old in good health and CMV-seropositive. The V gene is TRBV10-2, the J gene TRBJ2-2; D not certain. Sequencing was carried out using PBMCs. The CDR3 nucleotides read TGCGCCAGCTCAAACACCGGGGAGCTGTTTTTT. Translating gives CASSNTGELFF.